Listed below are T cell receptor beta chains from one sample, sequenced in a study of blood T cell repertoires in COVID-19. Using immunoSEQ multiplex PCR, the repertoire was profiled, and TCRdb retains in-frame clones only, with some absent. This table has some 270,000 clones, approximately 85% appearing once. Specimen: PBMCs or T cells enriched from blood (not recorded which). Receptors originate from a woman aged 45 to 65 with acute COVID-19. Both conserved end residues are part of each CDR3. The D gene is left open where the match is weak. Expanded clones get a size class; other rows say once, few or many, or leave the size out.

j_gene | d_gene | v_gene | abundance | CDR3aa | CDR3nt
TRBJ1-2 | TRBD1 | TRBV5-4 | NA | CASSLGAGTGISGGYTF | TGTGCCAGCAGCTTGGGGGCCGGGACAGGGATCTCGGGTGGCTACACCTTC
TRBJ2-5 | TRBD1 | TRBV18 | NA | CASSRGDREPETQYF | TGTGCCAGCTCACGGGGAGACAGGGAGCCAGAGACCCAGTACTTC
TRBJ1-4 | NA | TRBV19 | NA | CASSISNIHPTNEKLFF | TGTGCCAGTAGTATCTCGAACATTCATCCAACTAATGAAAAACTGTTTTTT
TRBJ1-1 | NA | TRBV27 | NA | CASSLRQRNTEAFF | TGTGCCAGCAGTCTCAGACAGAGGAACACTGAAGCTTTCTTT
TRBJ2-2 | NA | TRBV6-1 | NA | CASSDGRGLPGELFF | TGTGCCAGCAGTGACGGTCGGGGGTTACCCGGGGAGCTGTTTTTT
TRBJ2-1 | TRBD2 | TRBV19 | NA | CASSMGGYSYNEQFF | TGTGCCAGTAGTATGGGGGGGTACTCCTACAATGAGCAGTTCTTC
TRBJ1-5 | NA | TRBV5-1 | NA | CASSIPRQNQPQHF | TGCGCCAGCAGCATCCCCCGACAAAATCAGCCCCAGCATTTT
TRBJ2-7 | TRBD1 | TRBV28 | few | CACIRDSVAYEQYF | TGTGCCTGCATACGGGACAGCGTCGCCTACGAGCAGTACTTC
TRBJ1-5 | TRBD1 | TRBV6-2/TRBV6-3 | NA | CASSFSDRDQPQHF | TGTGCCAGCAGTTTTTCCGACAGGGATCAGCCCCAGCATTTT
TRBJ1-4 | TRBD1 | TRBV5-1 | NA | CASSPGQGISNEKLFF | TGCGCCAGCAGCCCCGGACAGGGGATCTCTAATGAAAAACTGTTTTTT
TRBJ1-2 | TRBD1 | TRBV19 | NA | CASSRAETGRNGYTF | TGTGCCAGTAGCCGAGCGGAGACAGGGAGGAATGGCTACACCTTC
TRBJ2-1 | TRBD1 | TRBV9 | once | CASSVHPGQGAGEQFF | TGTGCCAGCAGCGTTCATCCGGGACAGGGGGCCGGTGAGCAGTTCTTC
TRBJ2-5 | TRBD2 | TRBV19 | NA | CASSIRGDLQETQYF | TGTGCCAGTAGTATACGGGGGGACCTCCAAGAGACCCAGTACTTC
TRBJ1-1 | TRBD1 | TRBV27 | NA | CASSFWDRGSMNTEAFF | TGTGCCAGCAGTTTCTGGGACAGGGGAAGCATGAACACTGAAGCTTTCTTT
TRBJ1-1 | TRBD1 | TRBV6-5 | NA | CASSYSAGQGAGEAFF | TGTGCCAGCAGTTATTCGGCGGGACAGGGGGCGGGTGAAGCTTTCTTT
TRBJ1-6 | NA | TRBV4-1 | NA | CASSPRTLGRTSSYNSPLHF | TGCGCCAGCAGCCCTAGGACTTTGGGCAGGACGAGCTCCTATAATTCACCCCTCCACTTT
TRBJ2-2 | NA | TRBV19 | NA | CASSEQLVSLMGELFF | TGTGCCAGTAGTGAGCAACTAGTTTCCCTTATGGGGGAGCTGTTTTTT
TRBJ1-2 | NA | TRBV30 | once | CAWSADGTYGYTF | TGTGCCTGGAGCGCAGACGGGACTTATGGCTACACCTTC